This T cell receptor beta chain was recorded in a study of CD4 T cells in relation to SARS-CoV-2 and coronaviruses. Study observations and caveats: The assay detects memory recall responses, not culture-primed primary responses. About 65% of donors had memory CD4+ clonotypes crossrecognizing SARS-CoV-2 and common cold coronavirus spike.

Generated by immunoSEQ multiplex PCR, the TCRdb table keeps only in-frame clones and is missing some. Of 60,000 to 80,000 clones listed, around 87% are singletons. Unexposed donor CD4+ T cells date from about 2011-2018, before the COVID-19 pandemic. Germline-derived CDR1 and CDR2 are ENHRY and SYGVKD. This CDR3 is built from 14 residues. V lost 10 bases and J lost 2; bases outside the gene matches: 9. About this clone: Its specificity is not known.

The clonotype was recovered from a human donor in good health. The V call is TRBV10-3, the J call TRBJ2-3; 7 bases fit TRBD1. The sequencing sample was made of memory CD4+ T cells from PBMCs. CDR3 residues: CATQTGTDTDTQYF. The CDR3, as DNA: TGTGCCACCCAGACAGGGACGGACACAGATACGCAGTATTTT.